This T cell receptor beta chain was recovered during a study of cytomegalovirus exposure and HLA in healthy donors. Study-level results: Earlier results showed most TCR beta V segments being productive about 87% or about 30% of the time.

With respect to this clone: Antigen: not known.

This CDR3 comprises 16 residues. Looked up from germline, CDR1 is SGHAT and CDR2 is FQNNGV. The ends lost 4 bases at V and 0 bases at J; junction bases unmatched: 6. The PCR ran on 60 Vbeta and 13 Jbeta primers. The data were produced by immunoSEQ multiplex PCR, yet TCRdb's version contains in-frame clones alone and is incomplete. The sample includes roughly 120,000 clones, around two thirds of them seen just once. The chain uses TRBV11-2 and TRBJ2-3; 8 nucleotides align to TRBD1. The TCR comes from a man aged 55 to 70 in good health and CMV-seropositive. The specimen was PBMCs. The CDR3 reads CASSSPDRASTDTQYF. The CDR3 DNA is TGTGCCAGCAGCTCTCCGGACAGGGCTAGCACAGATACGCAGTATTTT.